The next 8 T cell receptor beta chains were all read from a single sample in a study of T-cell reconstitution after alpha-beta-depleted transplantation in children. Preparation of the TCRbeta library involved a method that used unique molecular identifiers. A single record per CDR3 protein comes from TCRdb applying MiXCR to the PCR reads. The sample contains about 250,000 distinct CDR3 sequences, roughly a quarter of which appear only once. Sequences were derived from PBMCs, mostly from graft donor cells, sampled 360 days after TCRalphabeta/CD19-depleted stem cell transplant. The source is a female patient aged 2 to 10 who had a stem cell transplant for congenital amegakaryocytic thrombocytopenia, so the T cells may come from the graft donor.

This clonotype was recorded many times. The V call is TRBV15, the J call TRBJ1-5; no definite D call. Germline CDR1 is LNHNV and CDR2 is YYDKDF (reference sequence). The CDR3 has 12 residues. Trimming took 4 bases from V and 7 from J, leaving 8 bases between them. The CDR3 protein is CATSKVHQPQHF. Written as DNA, the CDR3 is TGTGCCACCAGCAAAGTCCACCAGCCCCAGCATTTT.

The genes are TRBV13 and TRBJ2-3, with unresolved D. CDR3 length equals 16 residues. Germline V lookup: CDR1 PRHDT, CDR2 FYEKMQ (reference sequence). The ends were cut back, 1 base at V and 3 bases at J, with 14 bases in the middle. CDR3: CASSLVSGRVTDTQYF. CDR3 sequence (DNA): TGTGCCAGCAGCTTAGTGTCGGGCAGAGTAACAGATACGCAGTATTTT.

The chain links TRBV7-6 to TRBJ2-7, with D possibly matching TRBD1 (7 bases). This CDR3 is built from 18 residues. Trimming left V 1 base short and J 2 bases short, with 21 bases between. Germline CDR1 and CDR2: SGHVS and FNYEAQ. The CDR3, as DNA: TGTGCCAGCAGCTTAGTGGGAGCGGGTGATGGGACAGCCTACGAGCAGTACTTC. It yields the protein CASSLVGAGDGTAYEQYF. The entire variable domain, with the rest obtained from reference TRBV7-6 and TRBJ2-7, is as follows: GAGVSQSPRYKVTKRGQDVALRCDPISGHVSLYWYRQALGQGPEFLTYFNYEAQQDKSGLPNDRFSAERPEGSISTLTIQRTEQRDSAMYRCASSLVGAGDGTAYEQYFGPGTRLTVT.

This clonotype was observed a single time. The rearrangement uses TRBV20-1 and TRBJ2-3, with 8 positions matching TRBD2. This CDR3 is built from 15 residues. Germline V gene data show CDR1 as DFQATT and CDR2 as SNEGSKA (reference sequence). V lost 6 bases and J lost 0; bases outside the gene matches: 8. The CDR3 loop is CSAPGASGSTDTQYF. The CDR3 DNA reads as TGCAGTGCCCCGGGAGCTAGCGGGAGCACAGATACGCAGTATTTT.

The chain employs TRBV28 and TRBJ2-1, with TRBD1 as a possible D gene (5 bases). CDR3 length: 15 residues. Germline V gene lookup returns CDR1 MDHEN and CDR2 SYDVKM. The V gene lost 6 bases and the J gene lost 0 bases, with 12 bases spanning the gap. CDR3 amino acids: CASRTDRSSYNEQFF. The CDR3 region has the DNA TGTGCCAGCAGAACAGACAGAAGCTCCTACAATGAGCAGTTCTTC.

This clonotype was counted between two and nine times. The V gene is TRBV6-1, the J gene TRBJ2-7; D not resolved. This CDR3 is 13 amino acids long. Deletions cut 6 bases from V and 1 base from J, with 10 bases between. Looked up from germline, CDR1 is MNHNS and CDR2 is SASEGT. CDR3 coding DNA: TGTGCCAGCAGCCCCGGGCCTTCCTACGAGCAGTACTTC. Protein: CASSPGPSYEQYF.

The chain links TRBV9 to TRBJ2-2; D is perhaps TRBD1 (5 bases). CDR1 is SGDLS, CDR2 YYNGEE, per germline. This CDR3 is built from 16 residues. The V end lost 0 bases, the J end lost 2 bases, and 11 bases lay between the germline ends. The CDR3 DNA reads as TGTGCCAGCAGCGTAGGGAGCAGGGTTAACACCGGGGAGCTGTTTTTT. It encodes CASSVGSRVNTGELFF.

This clonotype was recorded a few times. DNA for the CDR3: TGTGCCAGCAGAGGGACTAGCGGCTTCTCCTACGAGCAGTACTTC. Encoded protein: CASRGTSGFSYEQYF. V usage is TRBV28 and J usage is TRBJ2-7; 11 bases are a match to TRBD2. After removal of 6 bases from V and 0 bases from J, the junction contained 4 bases not matched to a gene. CDR3 size: 15 residues. In germline, CDR1 is MDHEN, CDR2 SYDVKM. The whole variable domain, remainder taken from reference TRBV28 and TRBJ2-7, is DVKVTQSSRYLVKRTGEKVFLECVQDMDHENMFWYRQDPGLGLRLIYFSYDVKMKEKGDIPEGYSVSREKKERFSLILESASTNQTSMYLCASRGTSGFSYEQYFGPGTRLTVT.